These T cell receptor beta chains were read from a single sample in a study of cytomegalovirus exposure and HLA in healthy donors. TCRdb keeps only in-frame clones here, not all; method: immunoSEQ multiplex PCR. The sample has roughly 68,000 clones; roughly 96% are singletons. Material for sequencing was PBMCs. The receptors come from a man aged 18 to 30 in good health and CMV-seronegative. Both conserved end residues are part of each CDR3. The D gene is left open where the match is weak. Clone size is stated in some rows and not others, as once, few, many or a class when expanded.

CDR3 protein,CDR3 DNA,clone size,D gene,V gene,J gene
CASSVAGAYNDEQFF,TGTGCCAGCAGTGTTGCGGGAGCTTACAACGATGAGCAGTTCTTC,.,TRBD2,TRBV2,TRBJ2-1
CASSQAGAKNIQYF,TGTGCCAGCAGCCAAGCAGGGGCCAAAAACATTCAGTACTTC,.,.,TRBV14,TRBJ2-4
CASSPGQRNTDTQYF,TGCGCCAGCAGCCCCGGTCAGCGGAACACAGATACGCAGTATTTT,.,.,TRBV4-1,TRBJ2-3
CASSAHPGQGPGTQYF,TGTGCCAGCAGCGCCCATCCGGGACAGGGGCCAGGGACCCAGTACTTC,.,TRBD1,TRBV5-4,TRBJ2-5
CASSRQQGTGYEQYF,TGTGCCAGCAGCCGTCAACAGGGTACAGGCTACGAGCAGTACTTC,.,.,TRBV6-5,TRBJ2-7
CASSWRSYGYTF,TGTGCCAGCAGCTGGAGGAGCTATGGCTACACCTTC,.,.,TRBV11-2,TRBJ1-2
CASSELLAGGHTGELFF,TGTGCCAGCAGTGAACTTCTCGCGGGAGGGCATACCGGGGAGCTGTTTTTT,.,TRBD2,TRBV2,TRBJ2-2
CASTGTGDTEAFF,TGTGCCTCAACCGGGACAGGGGACACTGAAGCTTTCTTT,.,TRBD1,TRBV10-3,TRBJ1-1
CASRWTGSYEQYF,TGTGCCAGCAGGTGGACAGGGTCCTACGAGCAGTACTTC,.,TRBD1,TRBV27,TRBJ2-7
CASSQETGYEQYF,TGCGCCAGCAGCCAAGAAACAGGGTACGAGCAGTACTTC,.,.,TRBV4-1,TRBJ2-7
CASSLMVGSTGELFF,TGTGCCAGCAGCTTAATGGTGGGGAGCACCGGGGAGCTGTTTTTT,.,.,TRBV11-3,TRBJ2-2
CASSLDLTDNSPLHF,TGTGCCAGCAGCTTAGATCTGACAGATAATTCACCCCTCCACTTT,once,.,TRBV7-9,TRBJ1-6
CASGLVRGASTYEQYF,TGTGCTAGTGGTTTGGTAAGGGGCGCGTCGACCTACGAGCAGTACTTC,.,.,TRBV12-5,TRBJ2-7
CASSIQVLSGNTIYF,TGTGCCAGTAGCATACAGGTCCTCTCTGGAAACACCATATATTTT,.,.,TRBV19,TRBJ1-3
CASSFDRDRNTEAFF,TGTGCCAGCAGCTTTGACAGGGACAGGAACACTGAAGCTTTCTTT,.,TRBD1,TRBV7-9,TRBJ1-1
CASSATKTGVYGYTF,TGTGCCAGTAGTGCAACGAAAACAGGGGTATATGGCTACACCTTC,.,TRBD1,TRBV19,TRBJ1-2
CASSQGQGNNEQFF,TGCGCCAGCAGCCAGGGACAGGGAAACAATGAGCAGTTCTTC,.,TRBD1,TRBV4-1,TRBJ2-1
CASSESQENTEAFF,TGTGCCAGCAGTGAGTCCCAGGAAAACACTGAAGCTTTCTTT,.,.,TRBV2,TRBJ1-1
CASSTGTGTGELFF,TGTGCCAGCAGTACCGGGACAGGCACCGGGGAGCTGTTTTTT,once,TRBD1,TRBV2,TRBJ2-2
CASSAHHPGSGSSYNEQFF,TGTGCCAGCAGCGCGCACCACCCTGGTAGCGGGAGCTCCTACAATGAGCAGTTCTTC,medium-sized,TRBD2,TRBV7-3,TRBJ2-1
CASSQEEDSGANVLTF,TGTGCCAGCAGCCAAGAGGAGGACTCTGGGGCCAACGTCCTGACTTTC,.,.,TRBV4-2,TRBJ2-6
CASSSPKVGYTF,TGTGCCAGCAGTTCTCCTAAAGTAGGCTACACCTTC,.,.,TRBV28,TRBJ1-2
CASSLSTGEQFF,TGTGCCAGCAGCTTATCGACAGGCGAGCAGTTCTTC,.,.,TRBV5-6,TRBJ2-1
CASSPRTSVTDTQYF,TGTGCCAGCAGTCCCCGGACTAGCGTCACTGATACGCAGTATTTT,.,TRBD2,TRBV28,TRBJ2-3
CASSAGQALVDTQYF,TGTGCCAGCAGTGCCGGACAGGCGCTCGTTGATACGCAGTATTTT,few,TRBD1,TRBV6-1,TRBJ2-3
CASSHSGTSSSYNEQFF,TGCGCCAGCAGTCATTCCGGGACTAGCAGCTCCTACAATGAGCAGTTCTTC,once,TRBD2,TRBV23-1,TRBJ2-1
CASSIDRGQGSPLHF,TGTGCCAGTAGTATAGACAGGGGGCAAGGTTCACCCCTCCACTTT,once,TRBD1,TRBV19,TRBJ1-6
CASSRDRLYEQFF,TGTGCCAGCAGTCGGGACAGACTTTATGAGCAGTTCTTC,.,TRBD1,TRBV27,TRBJ2-1
CASSAGLAAYEQYF,TGTGCCAGCAGTGCGGGACTAGCTGCCTACGAGCAGTACTTC,once,TRBD2,TRBV6-1,TRBJ2-7
CASRPTGTGDNSPLHF,TGTGCCAGCAGGCCTACCGGGACAGGGGATAATTCACCCCTCCACTTT,.,TRBD1,TRBV28,TRBJ1-6
CASSLEGAGDIQYF,TGCGCCAGCAGCTTGGAAGGAGCGGGAGATATCCAGTACTTC,few,TRBD2,TRBV5-1,TRBJ2-5
CASRQGVLNTEAFF,TGTGCCAGCAGACAGGGGGTCTTGAACACTGAAGCTTTCTTT,.,TRBD1,TRBV27,TRBJ1-1
CATLRGTNYGYTF,TGTGCCACCCTCAGGGGGACTAACTATGGCTACACCTTC,once,TRBD1,TRBV28,TRBJ1-2
CASSQVPSGRELRYEQYF,TGCGCCAGCAGCCAAGTGCCTAGCGGGAGAGAACTTCGCTACGAGCAGTACTTC,.,TRBD2,TRBV4-1,TRBJ2-7
CASSPPNSLHSGANVLTF,TGTGCCAGCTCACCACCGAACAGCCTACACTCTGGGGCCAACGTCCTGACTTTC,.,.,TRBV18,TRBJ2-6
CASSPGSAYGYTF,TGTGCCAGCAGTCCAGGATCAGCCTATGGCTACACCTTC,.,.,TRBV28,TRBJ1-2
CASMGDRGQTEAFF,TGTGCCAGCATGGGGGACAGGGGGCAAACTGAAGCTTTCTTT,.,TRBD1,TRBV2,TRBJ1-1
CASSRDRNYEQYF,TGTGCCAGCAGTCGGGACAGGAACTACGAGCAGTACTTC,.,TRBD1,TRBV6-5,TRBJ2-7
CASSGRNYGYTF,TGTGCCAGCAGTGGGCGGAACTATGGCTACACCTTC,.,.,TRBV6-1,TRBJ1-2
CASSHATGSEAFF,TGTGCCAGCAGCCACGCAACAGGATCTGAAGCTTTCTTT,.,.,TRBV14,TRBJ1-1
CASSCTGCHGYTF,TGTGCCAGCAGTTGCACAGGGTGCCATGGCTACACCTTC,.,.,TRBV6-5,TRBJ1-2
CSVEDADRRGYTF,TGCAGCGTTGAAGACGCGGACAGGAGGGGCTACACCTTC,.,TRBD1,TRBV29-1,TRBJ1-2
CASSVALGGETQYF,TGTGCCAGCAGCGTAGCTCTCGGGGGAGAGACCCAGTACTTC,.,.,TRBV9,TRBJ2-5
CASSPRQGYAIQYF,TGTGCCAGCAGTCCCCGACAGGGGTACGCCATTCAGTACTTC,.,TRBD1,TRBV27,TRBJ2-4
CASSGTGELFF,TGTGCCAGCTCAGGGACCGGGGAGCTGTTTTTT,.,.,TRBV6-5,TRBJ2-2
CASSQDLYNEQFF,TGTGCCAGCAGCCAAGATCTCTACAATGAGCAGTTCTTC,.,.,TRBV14,TRBJ2-1
CASSKADRPANYGYTF,TGTGCCAGCAGCAAAGCCGACAGGCCCGCTAACTATGGCTACACCTTC,once,.,TRBV21-1,TRBJ1-2
CASSEDLDRVLF,TGTGCCAGCAGTGAAGATTTGGACAGGGTTCTCTTC,.,TRBD1,TRBV6-5,TRBJ2-7
CSVAGLRGSFGYTF,TGCAGCGTTGCGGGACTCCGAGGAAGCTTTGGCTACACCTTC,.,.,TRBV29-1,TRBJ1-2
CASSLFGGNTEAFF,TGTGCCAGCAGCTTGTTCGGGGGGAACACTGAAGCTTTCTTT,.,.,TRBV5-8,TRBJ1-1
CASSRTRNGGELFF,TGCGCCAGCAGTCGGACTAGGAACGGCGGGGAGCTGTTTTTT,.,TRBD2,TRBV10-1,TRBJ2-2
CASSLAGQSQETQYF,TGTGCCAGCAGCTTAGCCGGACAGAGCCAAGAGACCCAGTACTTC,.,.,TRBV7-8,TRBJ2-5
CASLMDRNTEAFF,TGTGCCAGCCTAATGGACAGGAACACTGAAGCTTTCTTT,.,.,TRBV27,TRBJ1-1
CASSEAQGATYEQYF,TGCGCCAGCAGTGAAGCACAGGGGGCTACCTACGAGCAGTACTTC,.,TRBD1,TRBV10-1,TRBJ2-7
CASRGGTGGNTIYF,TGTGCCAGCAGGGGAGGGACAGGGGGAAACACCATATATTTT,.,TRBD1,TRBV6-6,TRBJ1-3
CASSIDDSTEAFF,TGTGCCAGTAGTATAGACGATAGTACTGAAGCTTTCTTT,.,.,TRBV19,TRBJ1-1